What follows are 7 T cell receptor beta chains derived from one specimen sequenced in a study of cytomegalovirus exposure and HLA in healthy donors. 60 Vbeta and 13 Jbeta primers were used in PCR. This table comes from immunoSEQ multiplex PCR, and its TCRdb copy is limited to in-frame clones, with some not included. The data contain over 150,000 clones, about 79% of them singletons. Sequenced: PBMCs. The origin of the receptors is a boy aged 2 to 10 in good health and CMV-seronegative.

V and J are TRBV4-2 and TRBJ2-1; D may be TRBD1 (6 bases). This CDR3 is built from 17 residues. Germline CDR1 and CDR2: LGHNA and YNFKEQ. Trimming took off 0 bases at V and 7 bases at J, with 19 bases between the two ends. CDR3 region: CASSQELQGWGMNEQFF. The CDR3, as DNA: TGTGCCAGCAGCCAAGAGCTCCAGGGGTGGGGGATGAATGAGCAGTTCTTC.

This clone was seen once. CDR3 nucleotide sequence: TGTGCCAGCAGCCCGGGCAATGAGCAGTTCTTC. Amino acids: CASSPGNEQFF. This sequence joins TRBV5-4 and TRBJ2-1; D is unclear. Between the trimmed V and J ends, which lost 4 bases and 6 bases, there was a span of 5 bases. Germline lookup yields CDR1 SGHNT and CDR2 YYREEE (reference sequence). CDR3 length: 11 amino acids.

The chain carries TRBV7-6 and TRBJ2-1, with 11 bases matching TRBD2. The CDR3 spans 17 residues. Germline lookup yields CDR1 SGHVS and CDR2 FNYEAQ. Unmatched junction bases numbered 13, after V lost 4 bases and J lost 8 bases. CDR3 bases: TGTGCCAGCAGCTCGTTAGCGGGGGGGCCTAAGGGGGATGAGCAGTTCTTC. Translated: CASSSLAGGPKGDEQFF.

The J gene is TRBJ2-4, the V gene TRBV4-3; TRBD2 might be the D (6 bases). The germline V gene has CDR1 LGHNA and CDR2 YSLEER. This CDR3 spans 17 amino acids. V lost 3 bases and J lost 0, with 15 bases in between. The CDR3 DNA reads as TGCGCCAGCAGCCAGGGGTGGGGGGTCCCAGCCAAAAACATTCAGTACTTC. Its protein product is CASSQGWGVPAKNIQYF.

The chain employs TRBV7-2 and TRBJ2-1; 10 nucleotides match TRBD2. V lost 5 bases to trimming and J lost 7 bases; unmatched junction nucleotides: 14. Per germline, CDR1 SGHTA and CDR2 FQGNSA. The CDR3 covers 17 residues. The CDR3 DNA sequence: TGTGCCAGCAGCCGTACCACACTAGCGGGGATGACAAATGAGCAGTTCTTC. Translated: CASSRTTLAGMTNEQFF.

As for this clone: At one of its ends the junction is not consistent with the germline gene, which may arise from a read error. This rearrangement joins TRBV7-7 to TRBJ1-3, with 10 bases that match TRBD1. The CDR3 has 15 amino acids. Germline CDR1 and CDR2: SSHAT and FNYEAQ (reference sequence). CDR3 loop: CASSRDRGPGNTIYF. Here the CDR3 DNA reads TGTGCTAGCAGCCGGGACAGGGGTCCTGGAAACACCATATATTTT.

Here the CDR3 reads CASRGTGHSAYEQYF. The CDR3 nucleotides read TGTGCCAGCAGGGGGACGGGACACTCTGCCTACGAGCAGTACTTC. This chain joins TRBV27 and TRBJ2-7; tentatively, D is TRBD1 (6 bases). The CDR3 totals 15 residues. CDR1 is MNHEY and CDR2 is SMNVEV in the germline V gene (reference sequence). Trimming removed 6 bases from V and 2 bases from J, with 17 bases in between.